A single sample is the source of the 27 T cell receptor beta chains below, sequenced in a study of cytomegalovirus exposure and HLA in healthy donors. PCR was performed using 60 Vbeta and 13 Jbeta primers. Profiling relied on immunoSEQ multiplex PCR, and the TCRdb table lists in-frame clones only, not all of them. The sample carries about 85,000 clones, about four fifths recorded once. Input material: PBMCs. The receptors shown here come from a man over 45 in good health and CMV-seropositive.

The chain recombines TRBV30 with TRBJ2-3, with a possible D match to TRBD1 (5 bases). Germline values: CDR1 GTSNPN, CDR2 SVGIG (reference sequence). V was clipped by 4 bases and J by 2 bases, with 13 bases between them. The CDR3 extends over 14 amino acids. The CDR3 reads CAWKRGQPTDTQYF. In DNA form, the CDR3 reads TGTGCCTGGAAAAGGGGTCAGCCCACAGATACGCAGTATTTT.

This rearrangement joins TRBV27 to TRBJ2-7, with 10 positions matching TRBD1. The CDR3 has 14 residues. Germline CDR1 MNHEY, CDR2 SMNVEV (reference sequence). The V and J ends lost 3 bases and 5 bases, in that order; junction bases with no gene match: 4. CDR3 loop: CASSLGQGLDEQYF. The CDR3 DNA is TGTGCCAGCAGTTTGGGACAGGGGTTAGACGAGCAGTACTTC.

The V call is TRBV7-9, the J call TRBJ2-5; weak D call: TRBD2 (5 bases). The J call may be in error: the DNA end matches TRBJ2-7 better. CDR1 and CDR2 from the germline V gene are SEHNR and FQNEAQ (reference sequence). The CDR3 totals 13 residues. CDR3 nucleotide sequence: TGTGCCAGCAGGGACGGACTCCAGTACGAGCAGTACTTC. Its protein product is CASRDGLQYEQYF.

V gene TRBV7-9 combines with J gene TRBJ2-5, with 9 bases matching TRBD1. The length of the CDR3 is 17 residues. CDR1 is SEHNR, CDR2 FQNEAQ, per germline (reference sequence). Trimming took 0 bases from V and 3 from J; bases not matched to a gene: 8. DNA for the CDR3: TGTGCCAGCAGCTTAGCCCCTTCACGGACAGGGGAAGAGACCCAGTACTTC. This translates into CASSLAPSRTGEETQYF.

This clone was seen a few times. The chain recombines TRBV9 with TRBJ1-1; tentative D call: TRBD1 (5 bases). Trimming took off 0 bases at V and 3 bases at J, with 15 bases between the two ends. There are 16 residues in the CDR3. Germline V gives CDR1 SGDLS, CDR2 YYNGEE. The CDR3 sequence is CASSVGRGRGDTEAFF. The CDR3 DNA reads TGTGCCAGCAGCGTAGGGAGGGGCCGGGGGGACACTGAAGCTTTCTTT.

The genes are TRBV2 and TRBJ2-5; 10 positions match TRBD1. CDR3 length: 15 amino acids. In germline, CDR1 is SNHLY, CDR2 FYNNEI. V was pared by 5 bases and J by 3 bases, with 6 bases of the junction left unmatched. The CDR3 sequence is CASSSEGTGEETQYF. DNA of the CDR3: TGTGCCAGCAGTTCTGAAGGGACAGGGGAAGAGACCCAGTACTTC.

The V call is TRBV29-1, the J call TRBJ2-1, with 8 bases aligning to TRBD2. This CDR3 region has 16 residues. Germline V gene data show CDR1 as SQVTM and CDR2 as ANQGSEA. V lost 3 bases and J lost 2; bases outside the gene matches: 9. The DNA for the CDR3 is TGCAGCGTTGAGGGGGCGGGCGGGAGGCCCTACAATGAGCAGTTCTTC. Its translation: CSVEGAGGRPYNEQFF.

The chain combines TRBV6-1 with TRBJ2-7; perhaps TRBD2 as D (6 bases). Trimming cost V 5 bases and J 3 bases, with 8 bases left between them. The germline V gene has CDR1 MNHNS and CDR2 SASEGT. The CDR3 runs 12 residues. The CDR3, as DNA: TGTGCCAGCAGTCTGGAGGGCTACGAGCAGTACTTC. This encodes CASSLEGYEQYF.

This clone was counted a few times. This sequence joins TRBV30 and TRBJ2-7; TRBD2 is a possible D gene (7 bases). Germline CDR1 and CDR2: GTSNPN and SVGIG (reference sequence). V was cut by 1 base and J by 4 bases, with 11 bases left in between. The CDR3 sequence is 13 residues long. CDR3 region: CAWSGGRGYEQYF. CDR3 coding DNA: TGTGCCTGGAGTGGTGGGAGGGGGTACGAGCAGTACTTC.

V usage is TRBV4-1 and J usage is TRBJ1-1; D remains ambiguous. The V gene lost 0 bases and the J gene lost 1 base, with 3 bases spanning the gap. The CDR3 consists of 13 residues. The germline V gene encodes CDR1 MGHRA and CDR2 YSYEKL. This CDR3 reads CASSQDRNTEAFF. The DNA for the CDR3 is TGCGCCAGCAGCCAAGACAGGAACACTGAAGCTTTCTTT.

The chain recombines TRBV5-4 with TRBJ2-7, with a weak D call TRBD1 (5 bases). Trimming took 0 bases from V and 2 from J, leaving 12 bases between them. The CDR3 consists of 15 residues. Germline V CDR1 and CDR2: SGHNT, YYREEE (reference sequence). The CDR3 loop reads CASSLGERGPYEQYF. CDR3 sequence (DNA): TGTGCCAGCAGCTTGGGGGAAAGGGGTCCCTACGAGCAGTACTTC.

The CDR3 DNA reads TGTGCCAGTAGTATACAGGGGGCTGAGACCCAGTACTTC. Residues: CASSIQGAETQYF. The J gene is TRBJ2-5, the V gene TRBV19; 8 bases map to TRBD1. Trimming took 2 bases from V and 5 from J; bases not matched to a gene: 1. The CDR3 runs to 13 residues. CDR1 and CDR2 (germline): LNHDA, SQIVND (reference sequence).

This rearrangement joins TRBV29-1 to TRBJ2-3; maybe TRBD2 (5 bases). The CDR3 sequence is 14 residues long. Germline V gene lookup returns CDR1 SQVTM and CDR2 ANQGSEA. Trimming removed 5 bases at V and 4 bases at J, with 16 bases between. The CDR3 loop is CSVCRETLSDTQYF. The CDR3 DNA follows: TGCAGCGTTTGCCGGGAAACACTTTCAGATACGCAGTATTTT.

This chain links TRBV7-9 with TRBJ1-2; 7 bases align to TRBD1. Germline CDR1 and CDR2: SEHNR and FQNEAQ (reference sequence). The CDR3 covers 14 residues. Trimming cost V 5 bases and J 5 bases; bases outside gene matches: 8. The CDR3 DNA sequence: TGTGCCAGCAGCAAGATAACAGGGGAGTATGGCTACACCTTC. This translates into CASSKITGEYGYTF.

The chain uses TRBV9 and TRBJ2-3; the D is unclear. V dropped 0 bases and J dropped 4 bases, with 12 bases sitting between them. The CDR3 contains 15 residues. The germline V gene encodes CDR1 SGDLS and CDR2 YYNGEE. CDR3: CASSVGSVSADTQYF. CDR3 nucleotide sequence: TGTGCCAGCAGCGTAGGTTCCGTGAGCGCAGATACGCAGTATTTT.

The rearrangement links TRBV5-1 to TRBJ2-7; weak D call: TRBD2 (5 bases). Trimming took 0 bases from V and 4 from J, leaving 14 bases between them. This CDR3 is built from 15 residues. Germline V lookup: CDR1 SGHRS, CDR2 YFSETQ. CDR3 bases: TGCGCCAGCAGCTTGGCCGGAGGCTCCCAGTACGAGCAGTACTTC. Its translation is CASSLAGGSQYEQYF.

The CDR3 protein is CASSFLAGNQPQHF. The CDR3 DNA is TGTGCCAGCAGCTTCCTGGCAGGTAATCAGCCCCAGCATTTT. The rearrangement uses TRBV5-8 and TRBJ1-5; D call uncertain. The CDR3 contains 14 residues. V was clipped by 2 bases and J by 4 bases, with 10 bases between them. CDR1 and CDR2 from the germline V gene are SGHTS and YDEGEE.

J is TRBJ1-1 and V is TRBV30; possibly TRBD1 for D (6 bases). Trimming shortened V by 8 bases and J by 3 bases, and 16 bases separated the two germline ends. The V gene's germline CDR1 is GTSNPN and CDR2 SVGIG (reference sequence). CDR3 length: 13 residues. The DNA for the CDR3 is TGTGCCGGGGGCGGTTTTAGCGACACTGAAGCTTTCTTT. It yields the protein CAGGGFSDTEAFF.

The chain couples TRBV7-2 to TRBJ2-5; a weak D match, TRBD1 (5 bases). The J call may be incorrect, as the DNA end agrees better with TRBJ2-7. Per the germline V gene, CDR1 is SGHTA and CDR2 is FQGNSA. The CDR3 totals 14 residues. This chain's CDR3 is CASSESQGIDEQYF. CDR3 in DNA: TGTGCCAGCAGCGAGAGTCAGGGAATCGACGAGCAGTACTTC.

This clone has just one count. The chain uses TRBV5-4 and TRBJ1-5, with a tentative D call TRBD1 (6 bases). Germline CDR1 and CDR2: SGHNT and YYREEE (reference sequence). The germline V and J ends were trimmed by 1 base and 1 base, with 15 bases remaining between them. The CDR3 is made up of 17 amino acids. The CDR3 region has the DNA TGTGCCAGCAGCTTGAGGGGGGGGCTTGGGAGCAATCAGCCCCAGCATTTT. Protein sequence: CASSLRGGLGSNQPQHF. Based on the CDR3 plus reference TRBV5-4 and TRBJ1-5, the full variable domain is ETGVTQSPTHLIKTRGQQVTLRCSSQSGHNTVSWYQQALGQGPQFIFQYYREEENGRGNFPPRFSGLQFPNYSSELNVNALELDDSALYLCASSLRGGLGSNQPQHFGDGTRLSIL.

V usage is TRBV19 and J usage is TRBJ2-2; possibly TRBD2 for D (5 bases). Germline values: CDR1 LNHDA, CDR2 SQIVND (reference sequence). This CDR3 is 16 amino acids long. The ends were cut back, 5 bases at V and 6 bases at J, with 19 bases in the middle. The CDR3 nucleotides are TGTGCCAGTAGTCGGGATGGGGAACTGAGGGCCGGGGAGCTGTTTTTT. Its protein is CASSRDGELRAGELFF.

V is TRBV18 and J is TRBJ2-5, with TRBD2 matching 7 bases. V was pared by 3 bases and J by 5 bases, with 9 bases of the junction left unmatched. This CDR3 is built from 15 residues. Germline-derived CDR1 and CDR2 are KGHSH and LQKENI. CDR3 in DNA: TGTGCCAGCTCACCCGGGGCGGGAGTCTCGGAGACCCAGTACTTC. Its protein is CASSPGAGVSETQYF.

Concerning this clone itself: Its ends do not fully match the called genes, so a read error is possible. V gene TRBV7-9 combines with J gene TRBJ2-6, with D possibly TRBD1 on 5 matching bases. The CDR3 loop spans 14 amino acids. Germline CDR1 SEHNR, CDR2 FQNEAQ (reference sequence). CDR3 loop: CASSLLSGANGLTF. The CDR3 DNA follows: TGTGCCAGCAGCCTTCTCTCTGGGGCCAACGGCCTGACTTTC.

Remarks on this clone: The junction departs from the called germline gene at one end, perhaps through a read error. CDR3 protein: CASSTPGLQKNSQYF. The CDR3, as DNA: TGTGCCAGCAGTACCCCGGGACTCCAGAAAAACAGTCAGTACTTC. V is TRBV6-5 and J is TRBJ2-4, with D tentatively TRBD2 (6 bases). This CDR3 spans 15 amino acids. Germline V gene lookup returns CDR1 MNHEY and CDR2 SVGAGI.

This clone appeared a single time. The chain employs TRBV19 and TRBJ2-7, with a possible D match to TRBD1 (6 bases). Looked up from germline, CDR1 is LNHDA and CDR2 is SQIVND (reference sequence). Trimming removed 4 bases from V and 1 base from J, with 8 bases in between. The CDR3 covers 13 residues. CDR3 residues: CASSTQGSYEQYF. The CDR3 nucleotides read TGTGCCAGTAGTACACAGGGTTCCTACGAGCAGTACTTC.

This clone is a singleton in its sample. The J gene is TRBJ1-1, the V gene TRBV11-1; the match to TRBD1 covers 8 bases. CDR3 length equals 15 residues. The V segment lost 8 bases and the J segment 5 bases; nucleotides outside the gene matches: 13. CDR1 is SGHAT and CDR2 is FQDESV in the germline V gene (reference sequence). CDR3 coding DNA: TGTGCCAGCCGACAATTAACAGGGGGTGGAACTGAAGCTTTCTTT. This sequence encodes CASRQLTGGGTEAFF.

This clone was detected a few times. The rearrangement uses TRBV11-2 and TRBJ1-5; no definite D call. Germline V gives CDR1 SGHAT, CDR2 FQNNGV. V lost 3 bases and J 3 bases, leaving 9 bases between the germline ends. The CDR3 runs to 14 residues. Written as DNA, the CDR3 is TGTGCCAGCAGCTTTGGCAGCGCCAATCAGCCCCAGCATTTT. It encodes CASSFGSANQPQHF.